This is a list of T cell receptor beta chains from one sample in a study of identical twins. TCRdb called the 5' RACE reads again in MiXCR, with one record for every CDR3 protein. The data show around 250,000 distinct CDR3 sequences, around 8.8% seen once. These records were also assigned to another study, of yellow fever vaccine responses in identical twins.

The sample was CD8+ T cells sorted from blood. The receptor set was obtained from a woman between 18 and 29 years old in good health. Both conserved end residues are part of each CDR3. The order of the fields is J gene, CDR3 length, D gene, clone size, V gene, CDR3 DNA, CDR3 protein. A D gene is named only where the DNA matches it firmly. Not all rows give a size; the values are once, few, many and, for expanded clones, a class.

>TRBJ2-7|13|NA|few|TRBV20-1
TGCAGTGCTAGTGCGAGGGATCGGTACGAGCAGTACTTC
CSASARDRYEQYF
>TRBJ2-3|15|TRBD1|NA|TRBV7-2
TGTGCCAGCAGCTTATTTGGGACAGGATTGTATACGCAGTATTTT
CASSLFGTGLYTQYF
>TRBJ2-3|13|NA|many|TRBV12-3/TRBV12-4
TGTGCCGGAGCTCGACAGGGCACAGATACGCAGTATTTT
CAGARQGTDTQYF
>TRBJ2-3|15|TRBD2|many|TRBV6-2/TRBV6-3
TGTGCCAGCAGTTACCCCGCGGGAGAAAGGGATACGCAGTATTTT
CASSYPAGERDTQYF
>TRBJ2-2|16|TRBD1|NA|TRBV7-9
TGTGCCAGCAGTATGACAGGGTCGTTGGACACCGGGGAGCTGTTTTTT
CASSMTGSLDTGELFF
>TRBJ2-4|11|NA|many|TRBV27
TGTGCCAGCGTCTGGGGGAACATTCAGTACTTC
CASVWGNIQYF
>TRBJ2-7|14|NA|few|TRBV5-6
TGTGCCAGCAGCTTTCAGCCGGACTCCTACGAGCAGTACTTC
CASSFQPDSYEQYF
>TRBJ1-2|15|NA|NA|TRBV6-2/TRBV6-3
TGTGCCAGCAGTTACTCGAGGCAGGGGCGAGATGGCTACACCTTC
CASSYSRQGRDGYTF
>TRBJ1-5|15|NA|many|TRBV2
TGTGCCAGCAGTAGAATGACAGATAGCAATCAGCCCCAGCATTTT
CASSRMTDSNQPQHF
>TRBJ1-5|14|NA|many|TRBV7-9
TGTGCCAGCACCCCGGGAGGGAGCAATCAGCCCCAGCATTTT
CASTPGGSNQPQHF
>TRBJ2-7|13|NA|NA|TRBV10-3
TGTGCCATCCGGGACCGGGTGGGGTACGAGCAGTACTTC
CAIRDRVGYEQYF
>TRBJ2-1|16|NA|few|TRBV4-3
TGCGCCAGCAGCCAAGATATTCCAGCGGGTTACAATGAGCAGTTCTTC
CASSQDIPAGYNEQFF
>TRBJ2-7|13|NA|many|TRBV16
TGTGCCAGCAGCCACGGCACCACTTACGAGCAGTACTTC
CASSHGTTYEQYF
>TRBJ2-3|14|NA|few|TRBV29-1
TGCAGCGTTTGGGTCGGGGTTAGCACAGATACGCAGTATTTT
CSVWVGVSTDTQYF
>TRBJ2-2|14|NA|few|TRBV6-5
TGTGCCAGCAGTTACAGGGGGAGCACCGGGGAGCTGTTTTTT
CASSYRGSTGELFF
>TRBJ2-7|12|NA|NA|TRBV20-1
TGCAGTGCTAGGGCGCAGGGCTACGAGCAGTACTTC
CSARAQGYEQYF
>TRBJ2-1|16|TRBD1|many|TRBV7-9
TGTGCCAGCAGCTATGCCGGGACAGGGGGTCTAAATGAGCAGTTCTTC
CASSYAGTGGLNEQFF
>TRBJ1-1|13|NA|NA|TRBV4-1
TGCGCCAGCAGCCAAGCGAGGGGATTTGAAGCTTTCTTT
CASSQARGFEAFF
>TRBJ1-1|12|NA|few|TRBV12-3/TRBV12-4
TGTGCCAGCATGGGGAACAGCGGGGAAGCTTTCTTT
CASMGNSGEAFF
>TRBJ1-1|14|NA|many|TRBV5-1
TGCGCCAGCACGACAAATGGGGGCAGCAATGAAGCTTTCTTT
CASTTNGGSNEAFF
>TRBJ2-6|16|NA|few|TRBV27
TGTGCCAGCAGTTTTGCAGGGCTCTCTGGGGCCAACGTCCTGACTTTC
CASSFAGLSGANVLTF
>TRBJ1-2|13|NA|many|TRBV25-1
TGTGCCAGCAGTATAGGGGTGGGCTATGGCTACACCTTC
CASSIGVGYGYTF
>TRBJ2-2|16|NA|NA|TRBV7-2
TGTGCCAGCAGCCGTGCCTTGCTCCAAAGGGCCGGGGAGCTGTTTTTT
CASSRALLQRAGELFF
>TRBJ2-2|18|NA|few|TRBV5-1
TGCGCCAGCAGCTTACCCTATTTAGCGGACGGGGGCACCGGGGAGCTGTTTTTT
CASSLPYLADGGTGELFF
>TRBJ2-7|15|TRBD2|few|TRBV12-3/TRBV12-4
TGTGCCAGCAGTTCCGGACTAGCGGGGCCGAACGAGCAGTACTTC
CASSSGLAGPNEQYF
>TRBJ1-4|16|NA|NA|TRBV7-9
TGTGCCAGCAGCTTCGCGACCGAACAAGATGGGAAAAAACTGTTTTTT
CASSFATEQDGKKLFF
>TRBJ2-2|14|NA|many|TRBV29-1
TGCAGCGTCGGGGATACTGGGACCACCGGGGAGCTGTTTTTT
CSVGDTGTTGELFF
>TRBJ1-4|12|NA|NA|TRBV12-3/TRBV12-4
TGTGCCAGCAGTTTGACTTCGTGGCAGATGTTTTTT
CASSLTSWQMFF
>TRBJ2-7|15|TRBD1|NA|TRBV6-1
TGTGCCAGCAGACCCCGGACAGGGGGGGACTACGAGCAGTACTTC
CASRPRTGGDYEQYF
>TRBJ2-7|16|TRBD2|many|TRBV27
TGTGCCAGCAGTCTAAGTTGGGCTAGCGGGGCCTACGAGCAGTACTTC
CASSLSWASGAYEQYF
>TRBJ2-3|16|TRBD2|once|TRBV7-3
TGTGCCAGCAGCTTCCTAGCGGGGGGGCCGGCAGATACGCAGTATTTT
CASSFLAGGPADTQYF
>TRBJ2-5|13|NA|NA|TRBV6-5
TGTGCCAGCTGTTTCTCAGGAAAAGAGACCCAGTACTTC
CASCFSGKETQYF
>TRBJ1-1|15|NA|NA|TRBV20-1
TGCAGTGCTAGAGATACGGACCGGGCCGTTTCCGAAGCTTTCTTT
CSARDTDRAVSEAFF
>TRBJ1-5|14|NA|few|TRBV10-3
TGTGCCATCAGTGAGGGGGGGAACAATCAGCCCCAGCATTTT
CAISEGGNNQPQHF
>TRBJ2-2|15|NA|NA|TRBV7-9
TGTGCCAGCAGCTTAAGTCCCCTGAACACCGGGGAGCTGTTTTTT
CASSLSPLNTGELFF
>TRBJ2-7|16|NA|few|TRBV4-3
TGCGCCAGCAGCCAAGCCCCCGGGCCCAGCTCCTACGAGCAGTACTTC
CASSQAPGPSSYEQYF
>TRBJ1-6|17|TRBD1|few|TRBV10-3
TGTGCCATCAGTGAGCGACACCCGGGACAGGGCCATTCACCCCTCCACTTT
CAISERHPGQGHSPLHF
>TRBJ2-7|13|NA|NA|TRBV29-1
TGCAGCGTCACCGGGGCCCGAGACTACGAGCAGTACTTC
CSVTGARDYEQYF
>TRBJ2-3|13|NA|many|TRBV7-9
TGTGCCAGCCATCGGGAGCTCACAGATACGCAGTATTTT
CASHRELTDTQYF
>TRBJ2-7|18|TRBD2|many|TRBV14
TGTGCCAGCAGCCACCACACCTTGTCGGGAGGCCCTGTCCACGAGCAGTACTTC
CASSHHTLSGGPVHEQYF
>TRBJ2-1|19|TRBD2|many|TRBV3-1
TGTGCCAGCAGCCAAGATCATAAAAGACTAGCGGGTACCTACAATGAGCAGTTCTTC
CASSQDHKRLAGTYNEQFF
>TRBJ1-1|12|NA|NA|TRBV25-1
TGTGCCAGCAGTGATTTGGTCACTGAAGCTTTCTTT
CASSDLVTEAFF
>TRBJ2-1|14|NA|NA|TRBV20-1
TGCAGTGCTATTAGAGACGATGGTAGGAATGAGCAGTTCTTC
CSAIRDDGRNEQFF
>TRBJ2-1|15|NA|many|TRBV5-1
TGCGCCAGCAGCTTGGCGATAGGCTCCTACAATGAGCAGTTCTTC
CASSLAIGSYNEQFF
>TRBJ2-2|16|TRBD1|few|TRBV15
TGTGCCACCAGCAGAGGGACAGGGATGAACACCGGGGAGCTGTTTTTT
CATSRGTGMNTGELFF
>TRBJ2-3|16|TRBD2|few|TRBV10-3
TGTGCCATCAGTGAATGGCGGGAGGGCCTCGCAGATACGCAGTATTTT
CAISEWREGLADTQYF
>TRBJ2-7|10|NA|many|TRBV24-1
TGTGCCACCAGTGAGGACGAGCAGTACTTC
CATSEDEQYF
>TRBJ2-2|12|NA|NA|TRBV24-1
TGTGCCACCAGTGATTTGAGCGGGGAGCTGTTTTTT
CATSDLSGELFF
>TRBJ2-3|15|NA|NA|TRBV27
TGTGCCAGCAGTTTATCTACTTGGTCAACAGATACGCAGTATTTT
CASSLSTWSTDTQYF
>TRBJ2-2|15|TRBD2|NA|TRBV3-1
TGTGCCAGCAGCCCCAGGACTAGCGGGAGAACGGAGCTGTTTTTT
CASSPRTSGRTELFF
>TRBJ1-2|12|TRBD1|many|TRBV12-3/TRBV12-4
TGTGCCAGCAGTACAGGGGGGTTAGGCTACACCTTC
CASSTGGLGYTF
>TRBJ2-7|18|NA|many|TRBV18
TGTGCCAGCTCAAACCACGAACAGGAAACCTCTATCTTCTACGAGCAGTACTTC
CASSNHEQETSIFYEQYF
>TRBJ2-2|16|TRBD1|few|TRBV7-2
TGTGCCAGCAGCACGGGACAGGGGGTCGACACCGGGGAGCTGTTTTTT
CASSTGQGVDTGELFF
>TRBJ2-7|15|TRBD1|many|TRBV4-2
TGTGCCAGCAGCCAAGGGGGACAGGGGGCGGACGAGCAGTACTTC
CASSQGGQGADEQYF
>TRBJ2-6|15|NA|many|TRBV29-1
TGCAGCGCCGGAGAACTCCCCTCTGGGGCCAACGTCCTGACTTTC
CSAGELPSGANVLTF
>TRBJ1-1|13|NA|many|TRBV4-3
TGCGCCAGCAGCCAAGATGGGGGGAGGGAAGCTTTCTTT
CASSQDGGREAFF
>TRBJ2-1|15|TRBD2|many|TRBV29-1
TGCAGCGTCAATAAGCGGGAGGGTCCCTACAATGAGCAGTTCTTC
CSVNKREGPYNEQFF
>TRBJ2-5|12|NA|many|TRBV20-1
TGCAGTGTGCAGCGGCCAGAGGAGACCCAGTACTTC
CSVQRPEETQYF
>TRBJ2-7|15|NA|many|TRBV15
TGTGCCACCAGCAGCCGCCGACAGGACTCCTACGAGCAGTACTTC
CATSSRRQDSYEQYF